The present TCR beta chain was sequenced within a study of OX40 agonist ivuxolimab in advanced cancers. Study-level information: A mean age of roughly 60 years, range about 23 to 80, was recorded, and approximately 85% were male.

Sequenced by immunoSEQ multiplex PCR; TCRdb stores in-frame clones only, minus some. Of over 55,000 clones in the sample, 88% were seen once. A remark on this clone: Its antigen is currently unknown.

On cycle 4 day 1 and cycle 7 day 1, as well as at baseline, blood was sampled. V dropped 5 bases and J dropped 4 bases, with 25 bases sitting between them. The CDR3 extends over 18 amino acids. Germline V gene data show CDR1 as MDHEN and CDR2 as SYDVKM. Study results and limitations: Dose levels from 0.1 to 3.0 mg/kg saw CD4+ and CD8+ blood T cells expand clonally by week 6. Relative to CD4+, CD8+ T cells held more expanded clones on average.

This sequence originates from an adult with an advanced solid tumor such as melanoma, head and neck, liver or kidney cancer. This chain connects TRBV28 to TRBJ2-3; D may be TRBD1 (5 bases). The material sequenced was CD4+ or CD8+ T cells sorted from blood, taken in a trial of the OX40 agonist ivuxolimab. The CDR3 protein is CASSPGRGIASSADTQYF. CDR3 sequence (DNA): TGTGCCAGCAGTCCAGGGCGTGGGATCGCATCCTCGGCAGATACGCAGTATTTT. The entire variable domain, with the rest obtained from reference TRBV28 and TRBJ2-3, is as follows: DVKVTQSSRYLVKRTGEKVFLECVQDMDHENMFWYRQDPGLGLRLIYFSYDVKMKEKGDIPEGYSVSREKKERFSLILESASTNQTSMYLCASSPGRGIASSADTQYFGPGTRLTVL.